The 30 T cell receptor beta chains reported below all come from one sample, sequenced in a study of T cell changes during pregnancy in multiple sclerosis. This table comes from immunoSEQ multiplex PCR, and its TCRdb copy is limited to in-frame clones, with some not included. This sample carries some 30,000 clones, around 89% of them seen once, and the ten largest clones take about 6.9%. Here the sequenced sample was CD8+ T cells from peripheral blood mononuclear cells, taken in the second trimester of pregnancy. These receptors all stem from a female donor with multiple sclerosis, enrolled in a pregnancy study.

In this sample, this clone turned up once. The J gene is TRBJ2-5, the V gene TRBV27; 9 bases agree with TRBD2. CDR3 length: 14 amino acids. After removal of 1 base from V and 3 bases from J, the junction contained 0 bases not matched to a gene. Germline values: CDR1 MNHEY, CDR2 SMNVEV (reference sequence). The CDR3 DNA reads as TGTGCCAGCAGTTTATTAGCGGGGGAAGAGACCCAGTACTTC. Translating it yields CASSLLAGEETQYF.

The chain recombines TRBV11-1 with TRBJ2-1; TRBD1 aligns across 8 bases. Germline V gene lookup returns CDR1 SGHAT and CDR2 FQDESV (reference sequence). V lost 5 bases and J lost 2; bases outside the gene matches: 5. This CDR3 is built from 15 residues. The CDR3 reads CASSVGGQAYNEQFF. The CDR3 bases are TGTGCCAGCAGCGTCGGGGGACAGGCCTACAATGAGCAGTTCTTC.

The gene calls are TRBV9 and TRBJ2-1, with 12 bases that match TRBD2. J gave up 7 bases and V 3 bases, and 8 bases lay outside the gene matches. Germline CDR1 and CDR2: SGDLS and YYNGEE. The CDR3 length is 16 residues. The CDR3 sequence: CASSDPLAGGDNEQFF. As DNA, the CDR3 is TGTGCCAGCAGCGACCCTCTAGCGGGGGGGGATAATGAGCAGTTCTTC.

The chain is built from TRBV28 and TRBJ2-7; TRBD1 is a possible D gene (7 bases). The germline V and J ends were trimmed by 4 bases and 2 bases, with 12 bases remaining between them. The CDR3 contains 14 residues. The V gene's germline CDR1 is MDHEN and CDR2 SYDVKM. The CDR3 protein is CASSSRRGPYEQYF. In DNA, the CDR3 is TGTGCCAGCAGTTCTCGGAGGGGGCCCTACGAGCAGTACTTC.

This clone was counted a single time. The chain employs TRBV7-9 and TRBJ2-1; TRBD2 might be the D (5 bases). Trimming pared 1 base from V and 7 bases from J, leaving 8 bases between. The CDR3 contains 13 residues. CDR1 and CDR2 from the germline V gene are SEHNR and FQNEAQ (reference sequence). The CDR3 here is CASSLDGGNEQFF. For the CDR3, the DNA is TGTGCCAGCAGCTTAGACGGCGGGAATGAGCAGTTCTTC. Together with reference TRBV7-9 and TRBJ2-1, the CDR3 gives the full variable domain: DTGVSQNPRHKITKRGQNVTFRCDPISEHNRLYWYRQTLGQGPEFLTYFQNEAQLEKSRLLSDRFSAERPKGSFSTLEIQRTEQGDSAMYLCASSLDGGNEQFFGPGTRLTVL.

J is TRBJ2-2 and V is TRBV27; 7 bases match TRBD2. Germline loops: CDR1 MNHEY, CDR2 SMNVEV (reference sequence). There are 15 residues in the CDR3. V trimming: 7 bases; J trimming: 0 bases; junction bases outside the gene matches: 5. The CDR3, as DNA: TGTGCCAGCACCCCGCGGGGGTCGAACACCGGGGAGCTGTTTTTT. Translated: CASTPRGSNTGELFF.

J is TRBJ1-4 and V is TRBV28; a possible D gene is TRBD1 (5 bases). The CDR3 consists of 15 residues. V lost 3 bases and J lost 4, with 12 bases in between. The germline V gene encodes CDR1 MDHEN and CDR2 SYDVKM. CDR3 loop: CASSFLNRINEKLFF. The CDR3 coding sequence is TGTGCCAGCAGTTTTCTTAACAGGATTAATGAAAAACTGTTTTTT.

The chain couples TRBV25-1 to TRBJ2-2, with D uncertain. V was trimmed by 10 bases and J by 3 bases, leaving 6 bases between them. Germline lookup yields CDR1 MGHDK and CDR2 SYGVNS. The CDR3 consists of 11 residues. Written as DNA, the CDR3 is TGTGCCACCACTCACACCGGGGAGCTGTTTTTT. This translates into CATTHTGELFF.

The chain is built from TRBV6-5 and TRBJ2-1; the match to TRBD1 covers 7 bases. This CDR3 contains 13 residues. The germline gives CDR1 MNHEY, CDR2 SVGAGI. The V and J ends lost 2 bases and 9 bases, in that order; junction bases with no gene match: 4. The CDR3 region is CASSYGSGGEQFF. CDR3 nucleotides: TGTGCCAGCAGTTACGGTTCAGGGGGTGAGCAGTTCTTC.

The rearrangement joins TRBV9 to TRBJ2-3, with D tentatively TRBD2 (6 bases). Germline-derived CDR1 and CDR2 are SGDLS and YYNGEE. The CDR3 runs to 14 residues. Between the trimmed V and J ends, which lost 0 bases and 3 bases, there was a span of 8 bases. This CDR3 reads CASSVELATDTQYF. CDR3 nucleotide sequence: TGTGCCAGCAGCGTAGAACTAGCAACAGATACGCAGTATTTT.

Only one count was recorded for this clone. V and J are TRBV19 and TRBJ2-3; 8 bases are a match to TRBD1. The CDR3 sequence is 13 residues long. Germline CDR1 is LNHDA and CDR2 is SQIVND (reference sequence). Trimming at V came to 10 bases and at J to 3 bases, leaving 6 bases not matched to a gene. The CDR3 spells CATADRATDTQYF. The CDR3 DNA is TGTGCCACCGCGGACAGGGCGACAGATACGCAGTATTTT.

The chain links TRBV29-1 to TRBJ2-7, with a weak D call TRBD2 (6 bases). CDR1 and CDR2 (germline): SQVTM, ANQGSEA. V lost 3 bases, J lost 3 bases, and 15 bases lay in between. The CDR3 runs to 14 residues. CDR3 region: CSVEKRETNYEQYF. In nucleotides, the CDR3 is TGCAGCGTTGAGAAACGGGAGACCAACTACGAGCAGTACTTC.

This rearrangement joins TRBV10-3 to TRBJ2-5; 11 nucleotides agree with TRBD2. Germline V gene data show CDR1 as ENHRY and CDR2 as SYGVKD. The junction had 2 bases not matched to a gene; V was cut back by 7 bases and J by 1 base. The CDR3 totals 14 residues. The CDR3 DNA follows: TGTGCCATCATGGGGACTAGCGGCCAAGAGACCCAGTACTTC. Residues: CAIMGTSGQETQYF.

The rearrangement links TRBV19 to TRBJ1-2; the D is unclear. Germline CDR1 reads LNHDA; CDR2 reads SQIVND (reference sequence). The CDR3 has 12 amino acids. Trimming pared 4 bases from V and 6 bases from J, leaving 9 bases between. CDR3 sequence (DNA): TGTGCCAGTAGTAAGTCGGTTAATGGCTACACCTTC. It codes for CASSKSVNGYTF.

This clone was counted a single time. The CDR3 sequence: CASSQAARGGGYTF. The CDR3 DNA sequence: TGCGCCAGCAGCCAAGCTGCCAGGGGTGGAGGCTACACCTTC. The V gene is TRBV4-1, the J gene TRBJ1-2, with D perhaps matching TRBD1 (6 bases). Between the trimmed V and J ends, which lost 1 base and 8 bases, there was a span of 14 bases. The CDR3 sequence is 14 residues long. Germline V lookup: CDR1 MGHRA, CDR2 YSYEKL.

J is TRBJ1-4 and V is TRBV19; D remains ambiguous. V was shortened by 6 bases and J by 5 bases, with 13 bases between the two germline ends. Per the germline V gene, CDR1 is LNHDA and CDR2 is SQIVND (reference sequence). This CDR3 region has 14 residues. The CDR3 DNA sequence: TGTGCCAGTAGCGCGGCGGGGTGGAATGAAAAACTGTTTTTT. Protein product: CASSAAGWNEKLFF.

V usage is TRBV11-1 and J usage is TRBJ2-3; maybe TRBD2 (7 bases). The V and J ends lost 3 bases and 4 bases respectively, with 17 bases between them. CDR1 and CDR2 from the germline V gene are SGHAT and FQDESV (reference sequence). This CDR3 has 16 amino acids. Here the CDR3 reads CASSLAAGAPPDTQYF. The CDR3 DNA reads TGTGCCAGCAGCTTGGCTGCGGGGGCCCCCCCAGATACGCAGTATTTT.

V usage is TRBV7-6 and J usage is TRBJ1-1, with TRBD1 matching 10 bases. V shed 4 bases, J shed 5 bases, and the junction held 16 bases outside the gene matches. The germline V gene has CDR1 SGHVS and CDR2 FNYEAQ. The CDR3 contains 18 residues. CDR3 residues: CASSSRSRDRGGETEAFF. In DNA, the CDR3 is TGTGCCAGCAGCTCTAGGTCCCGGGACAGGGGAGGGGAGACTGAAGCTTTCTTT.

Only one count was recorded for this clone. The chain joins TRBV6-1 to TRBJ1-1, with 8 bases that match TRBD1. From germline, CDR1 is MNHNS and CDR2 SASEGT. Losses at the gene ends were 4 bases for V and 4 bases for J; bases not matched to a gene: 11. CDR3 length: 16 amino acids. In nucleotides, the CDR3 is TGTGCCAGCAGTGGGGGGACAGGAGGTGGCTTCACTGAAGCTTTCTTT. Its translation: CASSGGTGGGFTEAFF.

The sample holds a few counts of this clone. V and J are TRBV6-4 and TRBJ2-2; D is uncertain. V was clipped by 0 bases and J by 1 base, with 6 bases between them. CDR1 and CDR2 (germline): MRHNA, SNTAGT. The length of the CDR3 is 15 residues. The CDR3 nucleotides read TGTGCCAGCAGTGACTCTAGCTTGAACACCGGGGAGCTGTTTTTT. Encoded protein: CASSDSSLNTGELFF.

The rearrangement uses TRBV7-9 and TRBJ2-7, with D possibly matching TRBD1 (6 bases). The germline V gene encodes CDR1 SEHNR and CDR2 FQNEAQ (reference sequence). Trimming stripped 0 bases from V and 5 bases from J, with 14 bases between. The CDR3 has 15 residues. The CDR3 coding sequence is TGTGCCAGCAGCTTAGCTGCCGGGACACTCCACGAGCAGTACTTC. This codes for CASSLAAGTLHEQYF.

The rearrangement uses TRBV27 and TRBJ1-2; D possibly corresponds to TRBD1 (5 bases). This CDR3 region has 13 residues. Looked up from germline, CDR1 is MNHEY and CDR2 is SMNVEV (reference sequence). V shed 5 bases and J shed 4 bases, with 11 bases lying between them. The CDR3 here is CASSLTALYGYTF. The CDR3 nucleotides are TGTGCCAGCAGTCTGACAGCTCTCTATGGCTACACCTTC.

This clone was counted a few times. The chain has TRBV10-3 and TRBJ1-2; tentatively, D is TRBD1 (6 bases). CDR1 is ENHRY, CDR2 SYGVKD, per germline. The CDR3 length is 13 residues. V lost 6 bases and J 7 bases, leaving 15 bases between the germline ends. This CDR3 is CAIRLSGTTGYTF. CDR3 DNA: TGTGCCATCAGGCTCTCCGGGACAACTGGCTACACCTTC.

By frequency in the sample, this clone is medium-sized. V is TRBV15 and J is TRBJ1-6; no definite D call. V was cut by 0 bases and J by 9 bases, with 9 bases left in between. The CDR3 loop spans 14 amino acids. CDR1 and CDR2 from the germline V gene are LNHNV and YYDKDF (reference sequence). The CDR3 here is CATSRDQEGSPLHF. The CDR3 bases are TGTGCCACCAGCAGAGATCAGGAGGGTTCACCCCTCCACTTT.

The chain uses TRBV29-1 and TRBJ2-7, with D tentatively TRBD1 (7 bases). The CDR3 sequence is 14 residues long. The V end lost 4 bases, the J end lost 7 bases, and 20 bases lay between the germline ends. Germline CDR1 reads SQVTM; CDR2 reads ANQGSEA. For the CDR3, the DNA is TGCAGCGTTGGCGGGACAGACAGGCCTCAGGAGCAGTACTTC. Its protein is CSVGGTDRPQEQYF.

The rearrangement joins TRBV7-8 to TRBJ1-1, with D unresolved. The germline CDR1 and CDR2 sequences are SGHVS and FQNEAQ. With 1 base removed from V and 3 bases from J, the gap between germline ends came to 6 bases. This CDR3 has 13 residues. CDR3 loop: CASSLVRDTEAFF. In nucleotides, the CDR3 is TGTGCCAGCAGCTTAGTGCGCGACACTGAAGCTTTCTTT.

The gene calls are TRBV28 and TRBJ2-2; tentative D call: TRBD2 (7 bases). The V and J ends lost 1 base and 4 bases respectively, with 10 bases between them. Germline CDR1 MDHEN, CDR2 SYDVKM. The length of the CDR3 is 15 residues. This CDR3 reads CASSLYRGGTGELFF. The CDR3 DNA reads TGTGCCAGCAGTTTATATAGGGGGGGCACCGGGGAGCTGTTTTTT.

The chain couples TRBV7-9 to TRBJ1-2; 9 nucleotides line up with TRBD1. Per the germline V gene, CDR1 is SEHNR and CDR2 is FQNEAQ (reference sequence). This CDR3 spans 14 amino acids. The V segment lost 4 bases and the J segment 5 bases; nucleotides outside the gene matches: 5. CDR3 nucleotide sequence: TGTGCCAGCAGCTCGGGACAGGGAACGTATGGCTACACCTTC. Translation gives CASSSGQGTYGYTF.

The chain links TRBV28 to TRBJ2-1; D might be TRBD1 (6 bases). Trimming took off 5 bases at V and 0 bases at J, with 14 bases between the two ends. CDR3 length: 16 residues. CDR1 MDHEN and CDR2 SYDVKM come from the germline V gene. CDR3 region: CASSPLADSSYNEQFF. DNA for the CDR3: TGTGCCAGCAGTCCTCTGGCGGACAGCTCCTACAATGAGCAGTTCTTC.

This clone was detected only a few times. V gene TRBV28 combines with J gene TRBJ1-1, with 7 nucleotides matching TRBD1. The CDR3 is made up of 16 amino acids. The germline V gene has CDR1 MDHEN and CDR2 SYDVKM. After removal of 6 bases from V and 1 base from J, the junction contained 11 bases not matched to a gene. CDR3 residues: CASSSPVGGQNTEAFF. The CDR3 DNA reads as TGTGCCAGCAGCTCCCCTGTAGGGGGCCAGAACACTGAAGCTTTCTTT.